This T cell receptor (beta chain) was observed in a study of blood T cell repertoires in COVID-19. Whole-study context: Samples taken during acute and convalescent COVID-19 were collected in the United States, Italy and Spain.

Authors' data handling: Estimated nucleated cell counts came from reference gene primer amplification. Here immunoSEQ multiplex PCR was the method, and the copy in TCRdb shows in-frame clones only, minus some. Clone size and the V and J calls come from that table; the DNA yielded D and trimming. Counted here are about 210,000 clones, about four fifths occurring once; the ten biggest clones make up around 10%. The CDR3 covers 13 residues. Deletions cut 4 bases from V and 7 bases from J, with 17 bases between. CDR1 and CDR2 (germline): SQVTM, ANQGSEA. Allocation to cohorts depended on clinical history reported by the participants.

Specimen: PBMCs or T cells enriched from blood (not recorded which). This sequence was found in a woman between 50 and 59 years old with acute COVID-19. The chain recombines TRBV29-1 with TRBJ2-7, with D possibly being TRBD1 (5 bases). The DNA of the CDR3 is TGCAGCGTTGTTTCCAGGGAATTCAATGAGCAGTACTTC. It codes for CSVVSREFNEQYF.